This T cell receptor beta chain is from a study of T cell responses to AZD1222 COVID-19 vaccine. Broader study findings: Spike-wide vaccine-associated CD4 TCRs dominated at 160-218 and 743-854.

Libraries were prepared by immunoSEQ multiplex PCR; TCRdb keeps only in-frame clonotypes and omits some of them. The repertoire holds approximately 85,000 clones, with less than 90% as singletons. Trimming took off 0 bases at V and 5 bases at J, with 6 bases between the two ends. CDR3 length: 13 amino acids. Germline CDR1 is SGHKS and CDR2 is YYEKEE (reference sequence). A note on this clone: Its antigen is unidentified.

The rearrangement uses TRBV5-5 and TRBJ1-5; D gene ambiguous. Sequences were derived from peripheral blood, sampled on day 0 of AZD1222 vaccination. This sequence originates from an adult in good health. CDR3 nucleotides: TGTGCCAGCAGCTTGGAGGGTCATCAGCCCCAGCATTTT. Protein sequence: CASSLEGHQPQHF. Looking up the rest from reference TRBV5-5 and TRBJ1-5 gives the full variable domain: DAGVTQSPTHLIKTRGQQVTLRCSPISGHKSVSWYQQVLGQGPQFIFQYYEKEERGRGNFPDRFSARQFPNYSSELNVNALLLGDSALYLCASSLEGHQPQHFGDGTRLSIL.